These T cell receptor beta chains were read from a single sample in a study of T cells in Graves' hyperthyroidism and ophthalmopathy. TCRdb reprocessed the multiplex PCR reads with MiXCR, giving one entry per CDR3 protein. The sample records 300,000 to 400,000 distinct CDR3 sequences, about 14% being singletons. Sequenced material: blood. Source of these receptors: a woman aged 25 to 39 with Graves' ophthalmopathy. CDR3s include the opening cysteine and the closing phenylalanine or tryptophan. D genes are given only for firm matches. Where a row states a size, it is once, few, many or the class of an expanded clone; other rows omit it.

j_call v_call clone_size d_call cdr3_aa cdr3_nt
TRBJ2-3 TRBV20-1 many - CSANPVPGGDGTDTQYF TGCAGTGCTAATCCAGTACCCGGCGGGGACGGCACAGATACGCAGTATTTT
TRBJ2-2 TRBV5-1 many TRBD1 CASSFPLFPGQATGTGELFF TGCGCCAGCAGCTTTCCCCTGTTCCCGGGACAGGCGACCGGCACCGGGGAGCTGTTTTTT
TRBJ2-7 TRBV11-1 many - CASTTTLNPYEQYF TGTGCCAGCACCACAACCCTAAATCCTTACGAGCAGTACTTC
TRBJ2-7 TRBV28 - TRBD1 CASSFAPGTVSSYEQYF TGTGCCAGCAGTTTCGCACCCGGGACAGTAAGCTCCTACGAGCAGTACTTC
TRBJ1-2 TRBV10-2 many TRBD1 CASSGDSYGYTF TGCGCCAGCAGTGGGGACAGCTATGGCTACACCTTC
TRBJ1-6 TRBV7-8 many TRBD1 CASSLARVSGQGVLFTLHF TGTGCCAGCAGCTTAGCTAGGGTGTCGGGACAGGGGGTCCTTTTTACTCTCCACTTT
TRBJ1-1 TRBV4-1 many - CASSQQGGRGTEAFF TGCGCCAGCAGCCAACAGGGAGGACGGGGCACTGAAGCTTTCTTT
TRBJ1-5 TRBV27 many - CASSLVGAPGQPQHF TGTGCCAGCAGTTTAGTGGGGGCGCCGGGACAGCCCCAGCATTTT
TRBJ2-1 TRBV29-1 many TRBD1 CSVGKTGGSYNEQFF TGCAGCGTGGGAAAGACAGGGGGCTCCTACAATGAGCAGTTCTTC
TRBJ1-5 TRBV20-1 - - CSATQGKGQPQHF TGCAGTGCAACACAGGGTAAGGGCCAGCCCCAGCATTTT
TRBJ2-1 TRBV24-1 many TRBD1 CATSVADRVETNEQFF TGTGCCACCAGTGTCGCAGACAGGGTGGAGACAAATGAGCAGTTCTTC
TRBJ2-1 TRBV20-1 many TRBD1 CSASSGGTGVLYEQFF TGCAGTGCTAGCAGTGGTGGGACAGGGGTCCTCTATGAGCAGTTCTTC
TRBJ1-5 TRBV12-3/TRBV12-4 many - CASSFSSSGPQHF TGTGCCAGCAGTTTTTCTTCGTCGGGGCCCCAGCATTTT
TRBJ1-2 TRBV7-6 few TRBD1 CASTGGTGTGGYTF TGTGCCAGCACCGGCGGGACAGGGACCGGGGGCTACACCTTC
TRBJ2-2 TRBV7-9 many TRBD1 CASSLVGTGVTGELFF TGTGCCAGCAGCTTAGTCGGGACAGGGGTGACCGGGGAGCTGTTTTTT
TRBJ1-4 TRBV15 few - CATSRVPGGTGTNEKLFF TGTGCCACCAGCAGAGTGCCGGGCGGGACGGGCACTAATGAAAAACTGTTTTTT
TRBJ1-3 TRBV30 many TRBD1 CAWGQGVGNTIYF TGTGCCTGGGGACAGGGGGTCGGAAACACCATATATTTT
TRBJ1-1 TRBV2 many - CASRGDSQGEAFF TGTGCCAGCAGGGGGGACTCCCAGGGCGAAGCTTTCTTT
TRBJ2-1 TRBV28 - TRBD2 CASSRRTGLAGNEQFF TGTGCCAGCAGTCGCCGTACGGGACTAGCTGGCAATGAGCAGTTCTTC